A selection of T cell receptor beta chains follows, all from one sample in a study of type 1 and type 2 diabetes patients. TCRdb redid the calling of the multiplex PCR reads with MiXCR, one entry per CDR3 protein. The data contain about 250,000 distinct CDR3 sequences, 47% of them singletons. Material for sequencing was peripheral blood mononuclear cells (PBMCs). The receptors come from a man younger than 30 with type 2 diabetes. Each CDR3 is given with its conserved first and last residue. Fields, in order: V gene, J gene, clone size, D gene, CDR3 DNA, CDR3 protein. D genes are given only for firm matches. Clone size, where shown, is once, few, many, or a class for clones that have expanded.

V: TRBV10-3
J: TRBJ1-1
size: NA
D: NA
DNA: TGTGCCATCAGCGAGGGGGATTGGAGCACTGAAGCTTTCTTT
CDR3: CAISEGDWSTEAFF

V: TRBV25-1
J: TRBJ2-7
size: many
D: TRBD2
DNA: TGTGCCAGCAGTGACGGAAGCGGGAGGGCCTACGAGCAGTACTTC
CDR3: CASSDGSGRAYEQYF

V: TRBV7-3
J: TRBJ2-3
size: NA
D: NA
DNA: TGTGCCAGCAGCCCTGGACAGCTGAGGGATACGCAGTATTTT
CDR3: CASSPGQLRDTQYF

V: TRBV2
J: TRBJ1-1
size: few
D: NA
DNA: TGTGCCAGACAGAAAGGGGGAGCCACTGAAGCTTTCTTT
CDR3: CARQKGGATEAFF

V: TRBV12-3/TRBV12-4
J: TRBJ2-1
size: NA
D: TRBD2
DNA: TGTGCCAGCAGCCTAGCGGGACTAGCGGGGGGTAACAATGAGCAGTTCTTC
CDR3: CASSLAGLAGGNNEQFF

V: TRBV13
J: TRBJ2-3
size: NA
D: TRBD2
DNA: TGTGCCAGCAGTTCCCAACTAGCGGGGGGGGGTACTAGCACAGATACGCAGTATTTT
CDR3: CASSSQLAGGGTSTDTQYF

V: TRBV20-1
J: TRBJ2-1
size: few
D: NA
DNA: TGCAGTGCCGACCGGGGGTTACATGAGCAGTTCTTC
CDR3: CSADRGLHEQFF

V: TRBV2
J: TRBJ1-1
size: many
D: TRBD1
DNA: TGTGCCAGCAGATTAGGGGGCGCAATCACTGAAGCTTTCTTT
CDR3: CASRLGGAITEAFF

V: TRBV12-3/TRBV12-4
J: TRBJ2-1
size: NA
D: NA
DNA: TGTGCCAGCAGTCCCCTCGGGTACGAGCAGTTCTTC
CDR3: CASSPLGYEQFF

V: TRBV5-1
J: TRBJ2-1
size: NA
D: NA
DNA: TGCGCCAGCAGCTTTCTAAGTAATGAGCAGTTCTTC
CDR3: CASSFLSNEQFF

V: TRBV2
J: TRBJ1-5
size: NA
D: TRBD1
DNA: TGTGCCAGCAGGGGTTCTCAGGGGGCCCAGCATTTT
CDR3: CASRGSQGAQHF

V: TRBV7-2
J: TRBJ1-1
size: NA
D: NA
DNA: TGTGCCAGCAGCCGGGGGCGTGAAGCTTTCTTT
CDR3: CASSRGREAFF

V: TRBV19
J: TRBJ2-3
size: once
D: TRBD2
DNA: TGTGCCAGTAGGACTAGCGGGGATTATACGCAGTATTTT
CDR3: CASRTSGDYTQYF

V: TRBV27
J: TRBJ2-7
size: NA
D: NA
DNA: TGTGCCAGCAGTTTAATCAGGGATCACGAGCAGTACTTC
CDR3: CASSLIRDHEQYF

V: TRBV5-1
J: TRBJ2-7
size: few
D: TRBD1
DNA: TGCGCCAGCAGCTCGACAGGGTTTACCTACGAGCAGTACTTC
CDR3: CASSSTGFTYEQYF

V: TRBV7-6
J: TRBJ1-4
size: NA
D: NA
DNA: TGTGCCAGCAGGGCCCGGGACGGACATAATGAAAAACTGTTTTTT
CDR3: CASRARDGHNEKLFF

V: TRBV25-1
J: TRBJ2-1
size: NA
D: TRBD2
DNA: TGTGCCAGCAGCGAAGCGGGAGGGTCCTACAATGAGCAGTTCTTC
CDR3: CASSEAGGSYNEQFF

V: TRBV20-1
J: TRBJ2-1
size: few
D: TRBD2
DNA: TGCAGTGCTAGAGATCTCGCGGGGGTCAGGGCTGAGCAGTTCTTC
CDR3: CSARDLAGVRAEQFF

V: TRBV28
J: TRBJ2-7
size: few
D: NA
DNA: TGTGCCAGCAGTGTGCCTGGGACTTCCTACGAGCAGTACTTC
CDR3: CASSVPGTSYEQYF

V: TRBV7-9
J: TRBJ2-3
size: few
D: NA
DNA: TGTGCCAGCAGCTTAGCTTCCGGGACAACGCAGTATTTT
CDR3: CASSLASGTTQYF

V: TRBV10-1
J: TRBJ2-3
size: NA
D: NA
DNA: TGCGCCAGCAGTGAAGTCTCAGATACGCAGTATTTT
CDR3: CASSEVSDTQYF

V: TRBV7-2
J: TRBJ2-5
size: NA
D: TRBD2
DNA: TGTGCCAGCAGCTTAGAATTTGGGAGGGTCCAGTACTTC
CDR3: CASSLEFGRVQYF

V: TRBV7-3
J: TRBJ1-5
size: NA
D: NA
DNA: TGTGCCAGCAGCTTAGCGGAAAGCAATCAGCCCCAGCATTTT
CDR3: CASSLAESNQPQHF

V: TRBV28
J: TRBJ2-5
size: NA
D: NA
DNA: TGTGCCAGCACCCCTGATGGAGGGGCTAAGGAGACCCAGTACTTC
CDR3: CASTPDGGAKETQYF

V: TRBV7-8
J: TRBJ2-2
size: NA
D: TRBD2
DNA: TGTGCCAGCAGTGTTAGACCGGGACTAGCGGGAGGCCACGAAGCGAACACCGGGGAGCTGTTTTTT
CDR3: CASSVRPGLAGGHEANTGELFF

V: TRBV5-1
J: TRBJ2-6
size: few
D: TRBD1
DNA: TGCGCCAGCAGTTGGACAGGGACTGGGGCCAACGTCCTGACTTTC
CDR3: CASSWTGTGANVLTF

V: TRBV4-2
J: TRBJ2-5
size: NA
D: NA
DNA: TGTGCCAGCAGCTTGGTACAAATGCAAGAGACCCAGTACTTC
CDR3: CASSLVQMQETQYF

V: TRBV7-3
J: TRBJ2-7
size: once
D: NA
DNA: TGTGCCAGCAGTTTCGTCGGACGTACCTCCTACGAGCAGTACTTC
CDR3: CASSFVGRTSYEQYF

V: TRBV6-6
J: TRBJ1-6
size: NA
D: NA
DNA: TGTGCCAGCAGCCTCGGAACACCCAATTCACCCCTCCACTTT
CDR3: CASSLGTPNSPLHF

V: TRBV6-5
J: TRBJ1-5
size: NA
D: TRBD1
DNA: TGTGCCAGCAGCCCTGGACAGGACCTTGGTCAGCCCCAGCATTTT
CDR3: CASSPGQDLGQPQHF

V: TRBV25-1
J: TRBJ2-2
size: NA
D: TRBD1
DNA: TGTGCCAGCAGTGATCCCGGGACAGGGGCGAACACCGGGGAGCTGTTTTTT
CDR3: CASSDPGTGANTGELFF

V: TRBV19
J: TRBJ2-1
size: NA
D: NA
DNA: TGTGCCAGTATGGCGGACCGAAGGTCCTACAATGAGCAGTTCTTC
CDR3: CASMADRRSYNEQFF

V: TRBV2
J: TRBJ2-3
size: NA
D: TRBD2
DNA: TGTGCCAGCAGAAATAAGCGGGAGAGAGCAGATACGCAGTATTTT
CDR3: CASRNKRERADTQYF

V: TRBV7-3
J: TRBJ2-1
size: NA
D: TRBD2
DNA: TGTGCCAGCAGCTTATTTCCTAGCGGCACCCAGGGACTCAATGAGCAGTTCTTC
CDR3: CASSLFPSGTQGLNEQFF

V: TRBV7-6
J: TRBJ2-5
size: NA
D: NA
DNA: TGTGCCAGCAGCGTAAAGAAGACCCAGTACTTC
CDR3: CASSVKKTQYF

V: TRBV6-6
J: TRBJ2-2
size: NA
D: TRBD1
DNA: TGTGCCATCAGCAAGGACCGGGACAGGGTCACCGGGGAGCTGTTTTTT
CDR3: CAISKDRDRVTGELFF

V: TRBV7-3
J: TRBJ2-1
size: NA
D: NA
DNA: TGTGCCAGTGGGGGGCCCAGTGAGCAGTTCTTC
CDR3: CASGGPSEQFF

V: TRBV5-1
J: TRBJ2-7
size: NA
D: TRBD1
DNA: TGCGCCAGCAAGGGGACAGGGTTGACCTACGAGCAGTACTTC
CDR3: CASKGTGLTYEQYF